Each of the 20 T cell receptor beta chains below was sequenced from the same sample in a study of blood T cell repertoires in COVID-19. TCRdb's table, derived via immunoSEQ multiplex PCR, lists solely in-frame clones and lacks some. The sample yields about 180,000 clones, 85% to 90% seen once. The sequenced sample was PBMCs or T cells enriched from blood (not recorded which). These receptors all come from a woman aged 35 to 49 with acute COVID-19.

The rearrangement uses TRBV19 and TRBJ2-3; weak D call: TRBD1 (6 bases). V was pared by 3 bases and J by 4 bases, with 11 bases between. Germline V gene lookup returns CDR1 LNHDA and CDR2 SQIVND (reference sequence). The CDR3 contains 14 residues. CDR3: CASSIGQGSDTQYF. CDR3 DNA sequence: TGTGCCAGTAGTATTGGGCAGGGGTCAGATACGCAGTATTTT.

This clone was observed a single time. CDR3 protein: CASSADRRETQYF. The CDR3 nucleotides are TGTGCCAGCAGCGCGGACAGACGGGAGACCCAGTACTTC. V is TRBV7-8 and J is TRBJ2-5; D perhaps matches TRBD1 (6 bases). Trimming took 5 bases from V and 5 from J, leaving 12 bases between them. Germline CDR1 is SGHVS and CDR2 is FQNEAQ. The CDR3 loop spans 13 amino acids.

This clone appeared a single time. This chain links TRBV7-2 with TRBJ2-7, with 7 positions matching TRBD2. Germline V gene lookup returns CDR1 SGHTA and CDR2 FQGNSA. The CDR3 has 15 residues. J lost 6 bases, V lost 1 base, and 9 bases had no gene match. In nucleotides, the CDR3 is TGTGCCAGCAGCTTAGTTCCAGCGGGATCGTCCGAGCAGTACTTC. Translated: CASSLVPAGSSEQYF. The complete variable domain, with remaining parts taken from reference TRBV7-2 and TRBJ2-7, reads GAGVSQSPSNKVTEKGKDVELRCDPISGHTALYWYRQSLGQGLEFLIYFQGNSAPDKSGLPSDRFSAERTGGSVSTLTIQRTQQEDSAVYLCASSLVPAGSSEQYFGPGTRLTVT.

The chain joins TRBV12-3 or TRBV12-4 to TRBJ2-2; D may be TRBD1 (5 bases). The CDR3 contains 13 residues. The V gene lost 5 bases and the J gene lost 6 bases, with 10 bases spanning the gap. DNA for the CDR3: TGTGCCAGCAGTCCACAGGAGTCCGGGGAGCTGTTTTTT. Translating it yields CASSPQESGELFF.

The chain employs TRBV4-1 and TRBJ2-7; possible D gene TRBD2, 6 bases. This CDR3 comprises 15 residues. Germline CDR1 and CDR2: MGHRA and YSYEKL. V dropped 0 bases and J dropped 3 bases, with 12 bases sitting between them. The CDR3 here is CASSQEGGTNYEQYF. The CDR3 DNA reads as TGCGCCAGCAGCCAAGAAGGCGGGACGAACTACGAGCAGTACTTC.

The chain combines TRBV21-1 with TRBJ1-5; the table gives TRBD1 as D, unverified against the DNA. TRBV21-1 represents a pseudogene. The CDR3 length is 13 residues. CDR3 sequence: CARRQGARQPQHF. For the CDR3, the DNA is TGTGCCAGAAGACAGGGGGCAAGGCAGCCCCAGCATTTT.

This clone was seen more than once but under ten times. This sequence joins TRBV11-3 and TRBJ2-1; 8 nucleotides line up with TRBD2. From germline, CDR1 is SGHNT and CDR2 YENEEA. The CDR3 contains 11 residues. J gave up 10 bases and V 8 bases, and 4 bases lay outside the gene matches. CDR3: CASSRGGEQFF. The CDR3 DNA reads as TGTGCCAGCTCCCGCGGGGGGGAGCAGTTCTTC.

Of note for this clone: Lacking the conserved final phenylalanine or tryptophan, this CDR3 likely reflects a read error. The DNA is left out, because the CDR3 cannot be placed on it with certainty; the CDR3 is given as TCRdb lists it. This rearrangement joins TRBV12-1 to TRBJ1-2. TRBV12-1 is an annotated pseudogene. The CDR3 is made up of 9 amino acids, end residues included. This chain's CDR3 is CASTRGGAD.

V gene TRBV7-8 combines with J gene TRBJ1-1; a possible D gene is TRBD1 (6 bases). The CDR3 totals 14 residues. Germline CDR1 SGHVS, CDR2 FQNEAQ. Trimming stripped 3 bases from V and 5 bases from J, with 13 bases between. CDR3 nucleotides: TGTGCCAGCAGCTTCTACAGGGAGTGGACTGAAGCTTTCTTT. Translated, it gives CASSFYREWTEAFF.

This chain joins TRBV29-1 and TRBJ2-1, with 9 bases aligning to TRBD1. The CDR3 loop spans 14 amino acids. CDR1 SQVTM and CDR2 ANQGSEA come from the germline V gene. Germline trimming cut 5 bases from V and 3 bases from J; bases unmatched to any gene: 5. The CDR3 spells CSVSEDRGYNEQFF. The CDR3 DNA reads TGCAGCGTTAGCGAGGACAGGGGCTACAATGAGCAGTTCTTC.

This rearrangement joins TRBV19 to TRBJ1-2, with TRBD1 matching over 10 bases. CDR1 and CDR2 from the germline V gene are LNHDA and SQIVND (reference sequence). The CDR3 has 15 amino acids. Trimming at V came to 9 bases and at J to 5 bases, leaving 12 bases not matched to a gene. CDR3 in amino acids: CASPGQGGFEYGYTF. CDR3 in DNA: TGTGCCAGCCCAGGACAGGGGGGGTTTGAGTATGGCTACACCTTC.

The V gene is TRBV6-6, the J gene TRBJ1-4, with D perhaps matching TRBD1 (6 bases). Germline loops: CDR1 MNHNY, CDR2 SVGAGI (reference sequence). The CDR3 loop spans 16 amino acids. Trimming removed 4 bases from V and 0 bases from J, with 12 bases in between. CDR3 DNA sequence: TGTGCCAGCAGTTCGGGGGGCAGTACAACTAATGAAAAACTGTTTTTT. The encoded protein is CASSSGGSTTNEKLFF.

The CDR3 loop is CASSEGAGPFGSYEQYF. CDR3 bases: TGTGCCAGCAGTGAAGGGGCGGGGCCCTTTGGCTCCTACGAGCAGTACTTC. The genes are TRBV2 and TRBJ2-7; a possible D gene is TRBD2 (6 bases). V was pared by 1 base and J by 0 bases, with 16 bases between. CDR1 and CDR2 (germline): SNHLY, FYNNEI. The CDR3 loop spans 17 amino acids.

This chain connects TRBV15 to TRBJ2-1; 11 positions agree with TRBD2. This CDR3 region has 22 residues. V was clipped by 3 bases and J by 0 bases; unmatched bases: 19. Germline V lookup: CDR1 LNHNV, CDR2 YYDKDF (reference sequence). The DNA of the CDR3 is TGTGCCACCAGCAGTCCTTCGTCTACTAGCGGGAGTCCCCTTAGCTCCTACAATGAGCAGTTCTTC. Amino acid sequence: CATSSPSSTSGSPLSSYNEQFF.

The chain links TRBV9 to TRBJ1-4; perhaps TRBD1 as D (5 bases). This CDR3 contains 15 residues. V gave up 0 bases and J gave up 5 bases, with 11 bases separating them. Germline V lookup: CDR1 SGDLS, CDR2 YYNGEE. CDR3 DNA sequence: TGTGCCAGCAGCGTAGGGCAGGGCCGGAATGAAAAACTGTTTTTT. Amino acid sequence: CASSVGQGRNEKLFF.

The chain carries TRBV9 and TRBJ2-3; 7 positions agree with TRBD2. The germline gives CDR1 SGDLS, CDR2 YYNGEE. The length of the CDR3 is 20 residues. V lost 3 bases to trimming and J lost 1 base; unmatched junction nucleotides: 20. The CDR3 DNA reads TGTGCCAGCAGCGCTAGCCCCGAGTTACCTAGCGGAAGGGGCACAGATACGCAGTATTTT. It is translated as CASSASPELPSGRGTDTQYF.

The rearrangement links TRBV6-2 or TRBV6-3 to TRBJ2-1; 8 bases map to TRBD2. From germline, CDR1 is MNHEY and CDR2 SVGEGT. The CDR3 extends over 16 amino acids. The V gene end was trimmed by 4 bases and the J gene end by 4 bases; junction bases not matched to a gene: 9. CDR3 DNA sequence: TGTGCCAGCAGTTCCCAACTAGCGGACAAGTACAATGAGCAGTTCTTC. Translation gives CASSSQLADKYNEQFF.

The CDR3 DNA reads TGTGCCAGCAGCCAATCTCAGCAGGCCCAAGAGACCCAGTACTTC. Protein product: CASSQSQQAQETQYF. V gene TRBV3-1 (or the pseudogene TRBV3-2) combines with J gene TRBJ2-5; D is unclear. With 2 bases removed from V and 1 base from J, the gap between germline ends came to 11 bases. CDR1 and CDR2 from the germline V gene are LGHDT and YNNKEL (reference sequence). The CDR3 is 15 amino acids.

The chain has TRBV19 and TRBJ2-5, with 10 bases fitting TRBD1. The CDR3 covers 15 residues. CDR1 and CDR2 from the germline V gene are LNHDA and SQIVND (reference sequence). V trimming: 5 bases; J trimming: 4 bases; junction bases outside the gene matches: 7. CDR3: CASSRTGGRAETQYF. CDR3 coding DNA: TGTGCCAGTAGTCGGACAGGGGGTCGGGCAGAGACCCAGTACTTC.

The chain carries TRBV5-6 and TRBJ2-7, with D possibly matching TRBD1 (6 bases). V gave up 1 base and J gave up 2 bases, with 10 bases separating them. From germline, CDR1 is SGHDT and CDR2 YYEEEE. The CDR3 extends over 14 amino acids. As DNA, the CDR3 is TGTGCCAGCAGCTTGATTGGACAGACCTACGAGCAGTACTTC. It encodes CASSLIGQTYEQYF.